These 20 T cell receptor beta chains were sequenced from one sample in a study of T cells after yellow fever vaccination. TCRdb fed the 5' RACE reads into MiXCR, producing one record per CDR3 protein. The sample has approximately 150,000 distinct CDR3 sequences, over 7% seen once; the top ten hold approximately 35%. This material consisted of CD8+ T cells sorted from PBMCs, taken 45 days after the yellow fever booster vaccination. The receptor source for this set is a man aged 18 to 29 who received the YFV17D yellow fever vaccine.

V gene TRBV2 combines with J gene TRBJ2-3, with TRBD2 as a possible D gene (5 bases). Trimming cost V 11 bases and J 2 bases, with 14 bases left between them. CDR1 is SNHLY, CDR2 FYNNEI, per germline. The CDR3 spans 13 residues. The CDR3 is CARQEANTDTQYF. The CDR3 DNA reads as TGTGCCCGGCAGGAGGCTAACACAGATACGCAGTATTTT.

The rearrangement uses TRBV30 and TRBJ2-7; 11 nucleotides match TRBD1. V trimming: 3 bases; J trimming: 2 bases; junction bases outside the gene matches: 3. This CDR3 comprises 14 residues. Germline V gene sequence: CDR1 GTSNPN, CDR2 SVGIG (reference sequence). The CDR3 coding sequence is TGTGCCTGGAGGGACAGGGGGCTAACCTACGAGCAGTACTTC. It codes for CAWRDRGLTYEQYF.

The chain employs TRBV29-1 and TRBJ2-4, with a weak D call TRBD1 (6 bases). CDR1 is SQVTM and CDR2 is ANQGSEA in the germline V gene. The CDR3 loop spans 13 amino acids. Trimming removed 0 bases from V and 9 bases from J, with 12 bases in between. The CDR3 nucleotides read TGCAGCGTTGAAGATTTACAGGGTGGCATTCAGTACTTC. Protein: CSVEDLQGGIQYF.

The chain couples TRBV7-8 to TRBJ2-1; D is tentatively TRBD1 or TRBD2 (5 bases each). Trimming pared 5 bases from V and 7 bases from J, leaving 18 bases between. The CDR3 extends over 15 amino acids. Germline V lookup: CDR1 SGHVS, CDR2 FQNEAQ. The CDR3 region is CASSPRDAIGNEQFF. CDR3 sequence (DNA): TGTGCCAGCAGCCCCCGGGACGCGATAGGGAATGAGCAGTTCTTC. The variable domain in full, completed from reference TRBV7-8 and TRBJ2-1, reads GAGVSQSPRYKVAKRGQDVALRCDPISGHVSLFWYQQALGQGPEFLTYFQNEAQLDKSGLPSDRFFAERPEGSVSTLKIQRTQQEDSAVYLCASSPRDAIGNEQFFGPGTRLTVL.

CDR3 nucleotide sequence: TGTGCCAGCAGCCAAGGGGCGTTGGGGGATGAGCAGTTCTTC. It specifies CASSQGALGDEQFF. The chain has TRBV7-9 and TRBJ2-1; the D gene could be TRBD1 or TRBD2 (5 bases each). The CDR3 extends over 14 amino acids. Trimming removed 5 bases at V and 8 bases at J, with 16 bases between. Germline V lookup: CDR1 SEHNR, CDR2 FQNEAQ (reference sequence). Full variable domain (missing parts from reference TRBV7-9 and TRBJ2-1): DTGVSQNPRHKITKRGQNVTFRCDPISEHNRLYWYRQTLGQGPEFLTYFQNEAQLEKSRLLSDRFSAERPKGSFSTLEIQRTEQGDSAMYLCASSQGALGDEQFFGPGTRLTVL.

This clonotype has just a few counts. The chain is built from TRBV12-3 or TRBV12-4 and TRBJ2-1, with 7 bases that match TRBD2. J gave up 9 bases and V 10 bases, and 12 bases lay outside the gene matches. The CDR3 has 13 residues. The CDR3 DNA follows: TGTGCCACCGATCAGGCGGGGGACGGTGAGCAGTTCTTC. Translated: CATDQAGDGEQFF.

The V gene is TRBV10-3, the J gene TRBJ1-5; D is perhaps TRBD1 (6 bases). Trimming shortened V by 3 bases and J by 3 bases, and 12 bases separated the two germline ends. CDR1 ENHRY and CDR2 SYGVKD come from the germline V gene. The CDR3 has 15 amino acids. The CDR3 sequence: CAISDSGGINQPQHF. DNA of the CDR3: TGTGCCATCAGTGATTCTGGGGGCATCAATCAGCCCCAGCATTTT.

This clonotype was seen a few times. V is TRBV5-4 and J is TRBJ1-2; a weak D match, TRBD1 (6 bases). The CDR3 contains 15 residues. Looked up from germline, CDR1 is SGHNT and CDR2 is YYREEE (reference sequence). V was cut by 2 bases and J by 2 bases, with 13 bases left in between. The CDR3 loop reads CASSFGGGPNYGYTF. CDR3 in DNA: TGTGCCAGCAGCTTTGGGGGGGGCCCCAACTATGGCTACACCTTC.

V gene TRBV24-1 combines with J gene TRBJ2-2; D perhaps matches TRBD1 (6 bases). The CDR3 loop spans 15 amino acids. The germline V gene has CDR1 KGHDR and CDR2 SFDVKD. The V end lost 4 bases, the J end lost 1 base, and 9 bases lay between the germline ends. DNA for the CDR3: TGTGCCACCAGTGACTTGGACAGGAACACCGGGGAGCTGTTTTTT. Its protein product is CATSDLDRNTGELFF.

This clonotype appeared a few times. V is TRBV6-5 and J is TRBJ2-2; D remains ambiguous. The CDR3 has 16 amino acids. The ends were cut back, 7 bases at V and 1 base at J, with 16 bases in the middle. The germline V gene encodes CDR1 MNHEY and CDR2 SVGAGI. CDR3 in amino acids: CASTPRPAENTGELFF. The CDR3 DNA reads as TGTGCCAGCACTCCCCGTCCCGCGGAGAACACCGGGGAGCTGTTTTTT.

J is TRBJ2-7 and V is TRBV27, with TRBD1 as a possible D gene (6 bases). The CDR3 extends over 15 amino acids. Germline CDR1 is MNHEY and CDR2 is SMNVEV (reference sequence). Trimming removed 2 bases at V and 0 bases at J, with 11 bases between. CDR3 amino acids: CASSLGQGYSYEQYF. As DNA, the CDR3 is TGTGCCAGCAGTTTAGGGCAGGGGTACTCCTACGAGCAGTACTTC.

This clonotype came up a few times. V is TRBV14 and J is TRBJ2-5, with 8 bases that match TRBD1. This CDR3 contains 15 residues. The trim removed 5 bases at V and 0 bases at J, leaving 5 bases unmatched. CDR1 is SGHDN and CDR2 is FVKESK in the germline V gene. The CDR3 loop is CASSADRGNQETQYF. In DNA form, the CDR3 reads TGTGCCAGCAGCGCCGACAGGGGCAACCAAGAGACCCAGTACTTC.

To note about this clonotype: This may be a read error: a much more frequent sequence differs by one nucleotide. The V gene is TRBV5-1, the J gene TRBJ2-1; D may correspond to TRBD1 or TRBD2 (6 bases each). Per the germline V gene, CDR1 is SGHRS and CDR2 is YFSETQ. This CDR3 comprises 12 residues. CDR3 sequence: CASSWRDNEEFF. The DNA of the CDR3 is TGCGCCAGCAGCTGGCGGGACAATGAGGAGTTCTTC. Supplemented by reference TRBV5-1 and TRBJ2-1, the full variable domain reads KAGVTQTPRYLIKTRGQQVTLSCSPISGHRSVSWYQQTPGQGLQFLFEYFSETQRNKGNFPGRFSGRQFSNSRSEMNVSTLELGDSALYLCASSWRDNEEFFGPGTRLTVL.

The table lists this clonotype with a few counts. This chain joins TRBV12-3 or TRBV12-4 and TRBJ2-3; 11 bases align to TRBD2. J lost 6 bases, V lost 2 bases, and 13 bases had no gene match. The CDR3 covers 18 residues. CDR3 in amino acids: CASSLTLELAGESDTQYF. The DNA for the CDR3 is TGTGCCAGCAGTTTAACCCTTGAACTAGCGGGGGAGTCGGATACGCAGTATTTT.

The chain combines TRBV10-2 with TRBJ1-6; 7 bases align to TRBD1. The V and J ends lost 4 bases and 6 bases, in that order; junction bases with no gene match: 6. Germline values: CDR1 WSHSY, CDR2 SAAADI. The CDR3 totals 15 residues. CDR3 coding DNA: TGCGCCAGCAGTGCCAGGGGGACGATTAATTCACCCCTCCACTTT. Its protein is CASSARGTINSPLHF.

This clonotype was counted only a few times. The V and J genes are TRBV6-6 and TRBJ2-2, with 8 bases lining up with TRBD1. There are 22 residues in the CDR3. Unmatched junction bases numbered 18, after V lost 0 bases and J lost 0 bases. Germline values: CDR1 MNHNY, CDR2 SVGAGI (reference sequence). This CDR3 is CASSYSPLNYFLTGANTGELFF. The CDR3 coding sequence is TGTGCCAGCAGTTACTCGCCCTTAAATTATTTTTTGACAGGGGCGAACACCGGGGAGCTGTTTTTT.

V and J are TRBV12-3 or TRBV12-4 and TRBJ1-6; D gene uncertain. This CDR3 region has 13 residues. Trimming took 10 bases from V and 0 from J, leaving 7 bases between them. The CDR3 region has the DNA TGTGCCACCAGCCTCTCCTATAATTCACCCCTCCACTTT. It codes for CATSLSYNSPLHF.

This clonotype has more than one count but fewer than ten. The J gene is TRBJ2-5, the V gene TRBV4-3; D is unresolved. CDR1 is LGHNA and CDR2 is YSLEER in the germline V gene. V gave up 0 bases and J gave up 1 base, with 6 bases separating them. CDR3 length: 14 residues. Here the CDR3 reads CASSQERFQETQYF. In DNA, the CDR3 is TGCGCCAGCAGCCAAGAGAGATTCCAAGAGACCCAGTACTTC.

Remarks on this clonotype: The germline gene is not matched at one end of the junction; a read error may be the cause. The V and J genes are TRBV5-5 and TRBJ1-1; no clear D. Germline CDR1 and CDR2: SGHKS and YYEKEE (reference sequence). This CDR3 is built from 13 residues. DNA for the CDR3: TGTGCCAGCAGCTCGTATATGAACTCTGAAGCTTTCTTT. It codes for CASSSYMNSEAFF.

This clonotype was seen many times. V gene TRBV5-1 combines with J gene TRBJ2-1, with 7 positions matching TRBD1. V was pared by 4 bases and J by 3 bases, with 4 bases of the junction left unmatched. The CDR3 sequence is 14 residues long. Per the germline V gene, CDR1 is SGHRS and CDR2 is YFSETQ. The CDR3 nucleotides read TGCGCCAGCAGCGCCCGGGACAGCTACAATGAGCAGTTCTTC. This gives the protein CASSARDSYNEQFF.